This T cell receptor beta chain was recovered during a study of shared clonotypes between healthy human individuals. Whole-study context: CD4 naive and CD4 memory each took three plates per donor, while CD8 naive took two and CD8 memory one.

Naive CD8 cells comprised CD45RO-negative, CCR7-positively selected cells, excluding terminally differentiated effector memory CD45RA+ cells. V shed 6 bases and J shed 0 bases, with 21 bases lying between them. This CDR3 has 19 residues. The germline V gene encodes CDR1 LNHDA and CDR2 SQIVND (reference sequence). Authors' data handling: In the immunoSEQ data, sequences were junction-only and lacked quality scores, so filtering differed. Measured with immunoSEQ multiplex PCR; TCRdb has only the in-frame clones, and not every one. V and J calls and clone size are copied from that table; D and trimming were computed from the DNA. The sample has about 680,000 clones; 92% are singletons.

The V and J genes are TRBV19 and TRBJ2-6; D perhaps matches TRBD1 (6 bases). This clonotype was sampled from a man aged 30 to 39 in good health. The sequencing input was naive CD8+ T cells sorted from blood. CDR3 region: CASRVVEKQGISGANVLTF. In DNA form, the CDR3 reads TGTGCCAGTAGAGTAGTCGAGAAGCAGGGGATCTCTGGGGCCAACGTCCTGACTTTC.